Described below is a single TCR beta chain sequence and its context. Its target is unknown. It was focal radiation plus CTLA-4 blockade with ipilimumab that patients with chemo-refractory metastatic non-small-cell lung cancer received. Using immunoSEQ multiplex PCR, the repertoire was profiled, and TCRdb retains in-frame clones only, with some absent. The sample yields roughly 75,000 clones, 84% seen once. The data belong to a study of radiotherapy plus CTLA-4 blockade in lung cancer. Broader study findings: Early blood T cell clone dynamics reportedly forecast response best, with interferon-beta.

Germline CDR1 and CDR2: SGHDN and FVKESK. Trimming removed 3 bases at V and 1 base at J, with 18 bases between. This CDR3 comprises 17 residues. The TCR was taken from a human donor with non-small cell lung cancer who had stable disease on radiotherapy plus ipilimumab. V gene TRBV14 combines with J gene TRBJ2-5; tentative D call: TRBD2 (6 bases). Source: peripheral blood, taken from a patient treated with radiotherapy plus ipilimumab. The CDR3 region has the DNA TGTGCCAGCAGCCATCCCTGGGGACGGGACTTCCAAGAGACCCAGTACTTC. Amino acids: CASSHPWGRDFQETQYF.